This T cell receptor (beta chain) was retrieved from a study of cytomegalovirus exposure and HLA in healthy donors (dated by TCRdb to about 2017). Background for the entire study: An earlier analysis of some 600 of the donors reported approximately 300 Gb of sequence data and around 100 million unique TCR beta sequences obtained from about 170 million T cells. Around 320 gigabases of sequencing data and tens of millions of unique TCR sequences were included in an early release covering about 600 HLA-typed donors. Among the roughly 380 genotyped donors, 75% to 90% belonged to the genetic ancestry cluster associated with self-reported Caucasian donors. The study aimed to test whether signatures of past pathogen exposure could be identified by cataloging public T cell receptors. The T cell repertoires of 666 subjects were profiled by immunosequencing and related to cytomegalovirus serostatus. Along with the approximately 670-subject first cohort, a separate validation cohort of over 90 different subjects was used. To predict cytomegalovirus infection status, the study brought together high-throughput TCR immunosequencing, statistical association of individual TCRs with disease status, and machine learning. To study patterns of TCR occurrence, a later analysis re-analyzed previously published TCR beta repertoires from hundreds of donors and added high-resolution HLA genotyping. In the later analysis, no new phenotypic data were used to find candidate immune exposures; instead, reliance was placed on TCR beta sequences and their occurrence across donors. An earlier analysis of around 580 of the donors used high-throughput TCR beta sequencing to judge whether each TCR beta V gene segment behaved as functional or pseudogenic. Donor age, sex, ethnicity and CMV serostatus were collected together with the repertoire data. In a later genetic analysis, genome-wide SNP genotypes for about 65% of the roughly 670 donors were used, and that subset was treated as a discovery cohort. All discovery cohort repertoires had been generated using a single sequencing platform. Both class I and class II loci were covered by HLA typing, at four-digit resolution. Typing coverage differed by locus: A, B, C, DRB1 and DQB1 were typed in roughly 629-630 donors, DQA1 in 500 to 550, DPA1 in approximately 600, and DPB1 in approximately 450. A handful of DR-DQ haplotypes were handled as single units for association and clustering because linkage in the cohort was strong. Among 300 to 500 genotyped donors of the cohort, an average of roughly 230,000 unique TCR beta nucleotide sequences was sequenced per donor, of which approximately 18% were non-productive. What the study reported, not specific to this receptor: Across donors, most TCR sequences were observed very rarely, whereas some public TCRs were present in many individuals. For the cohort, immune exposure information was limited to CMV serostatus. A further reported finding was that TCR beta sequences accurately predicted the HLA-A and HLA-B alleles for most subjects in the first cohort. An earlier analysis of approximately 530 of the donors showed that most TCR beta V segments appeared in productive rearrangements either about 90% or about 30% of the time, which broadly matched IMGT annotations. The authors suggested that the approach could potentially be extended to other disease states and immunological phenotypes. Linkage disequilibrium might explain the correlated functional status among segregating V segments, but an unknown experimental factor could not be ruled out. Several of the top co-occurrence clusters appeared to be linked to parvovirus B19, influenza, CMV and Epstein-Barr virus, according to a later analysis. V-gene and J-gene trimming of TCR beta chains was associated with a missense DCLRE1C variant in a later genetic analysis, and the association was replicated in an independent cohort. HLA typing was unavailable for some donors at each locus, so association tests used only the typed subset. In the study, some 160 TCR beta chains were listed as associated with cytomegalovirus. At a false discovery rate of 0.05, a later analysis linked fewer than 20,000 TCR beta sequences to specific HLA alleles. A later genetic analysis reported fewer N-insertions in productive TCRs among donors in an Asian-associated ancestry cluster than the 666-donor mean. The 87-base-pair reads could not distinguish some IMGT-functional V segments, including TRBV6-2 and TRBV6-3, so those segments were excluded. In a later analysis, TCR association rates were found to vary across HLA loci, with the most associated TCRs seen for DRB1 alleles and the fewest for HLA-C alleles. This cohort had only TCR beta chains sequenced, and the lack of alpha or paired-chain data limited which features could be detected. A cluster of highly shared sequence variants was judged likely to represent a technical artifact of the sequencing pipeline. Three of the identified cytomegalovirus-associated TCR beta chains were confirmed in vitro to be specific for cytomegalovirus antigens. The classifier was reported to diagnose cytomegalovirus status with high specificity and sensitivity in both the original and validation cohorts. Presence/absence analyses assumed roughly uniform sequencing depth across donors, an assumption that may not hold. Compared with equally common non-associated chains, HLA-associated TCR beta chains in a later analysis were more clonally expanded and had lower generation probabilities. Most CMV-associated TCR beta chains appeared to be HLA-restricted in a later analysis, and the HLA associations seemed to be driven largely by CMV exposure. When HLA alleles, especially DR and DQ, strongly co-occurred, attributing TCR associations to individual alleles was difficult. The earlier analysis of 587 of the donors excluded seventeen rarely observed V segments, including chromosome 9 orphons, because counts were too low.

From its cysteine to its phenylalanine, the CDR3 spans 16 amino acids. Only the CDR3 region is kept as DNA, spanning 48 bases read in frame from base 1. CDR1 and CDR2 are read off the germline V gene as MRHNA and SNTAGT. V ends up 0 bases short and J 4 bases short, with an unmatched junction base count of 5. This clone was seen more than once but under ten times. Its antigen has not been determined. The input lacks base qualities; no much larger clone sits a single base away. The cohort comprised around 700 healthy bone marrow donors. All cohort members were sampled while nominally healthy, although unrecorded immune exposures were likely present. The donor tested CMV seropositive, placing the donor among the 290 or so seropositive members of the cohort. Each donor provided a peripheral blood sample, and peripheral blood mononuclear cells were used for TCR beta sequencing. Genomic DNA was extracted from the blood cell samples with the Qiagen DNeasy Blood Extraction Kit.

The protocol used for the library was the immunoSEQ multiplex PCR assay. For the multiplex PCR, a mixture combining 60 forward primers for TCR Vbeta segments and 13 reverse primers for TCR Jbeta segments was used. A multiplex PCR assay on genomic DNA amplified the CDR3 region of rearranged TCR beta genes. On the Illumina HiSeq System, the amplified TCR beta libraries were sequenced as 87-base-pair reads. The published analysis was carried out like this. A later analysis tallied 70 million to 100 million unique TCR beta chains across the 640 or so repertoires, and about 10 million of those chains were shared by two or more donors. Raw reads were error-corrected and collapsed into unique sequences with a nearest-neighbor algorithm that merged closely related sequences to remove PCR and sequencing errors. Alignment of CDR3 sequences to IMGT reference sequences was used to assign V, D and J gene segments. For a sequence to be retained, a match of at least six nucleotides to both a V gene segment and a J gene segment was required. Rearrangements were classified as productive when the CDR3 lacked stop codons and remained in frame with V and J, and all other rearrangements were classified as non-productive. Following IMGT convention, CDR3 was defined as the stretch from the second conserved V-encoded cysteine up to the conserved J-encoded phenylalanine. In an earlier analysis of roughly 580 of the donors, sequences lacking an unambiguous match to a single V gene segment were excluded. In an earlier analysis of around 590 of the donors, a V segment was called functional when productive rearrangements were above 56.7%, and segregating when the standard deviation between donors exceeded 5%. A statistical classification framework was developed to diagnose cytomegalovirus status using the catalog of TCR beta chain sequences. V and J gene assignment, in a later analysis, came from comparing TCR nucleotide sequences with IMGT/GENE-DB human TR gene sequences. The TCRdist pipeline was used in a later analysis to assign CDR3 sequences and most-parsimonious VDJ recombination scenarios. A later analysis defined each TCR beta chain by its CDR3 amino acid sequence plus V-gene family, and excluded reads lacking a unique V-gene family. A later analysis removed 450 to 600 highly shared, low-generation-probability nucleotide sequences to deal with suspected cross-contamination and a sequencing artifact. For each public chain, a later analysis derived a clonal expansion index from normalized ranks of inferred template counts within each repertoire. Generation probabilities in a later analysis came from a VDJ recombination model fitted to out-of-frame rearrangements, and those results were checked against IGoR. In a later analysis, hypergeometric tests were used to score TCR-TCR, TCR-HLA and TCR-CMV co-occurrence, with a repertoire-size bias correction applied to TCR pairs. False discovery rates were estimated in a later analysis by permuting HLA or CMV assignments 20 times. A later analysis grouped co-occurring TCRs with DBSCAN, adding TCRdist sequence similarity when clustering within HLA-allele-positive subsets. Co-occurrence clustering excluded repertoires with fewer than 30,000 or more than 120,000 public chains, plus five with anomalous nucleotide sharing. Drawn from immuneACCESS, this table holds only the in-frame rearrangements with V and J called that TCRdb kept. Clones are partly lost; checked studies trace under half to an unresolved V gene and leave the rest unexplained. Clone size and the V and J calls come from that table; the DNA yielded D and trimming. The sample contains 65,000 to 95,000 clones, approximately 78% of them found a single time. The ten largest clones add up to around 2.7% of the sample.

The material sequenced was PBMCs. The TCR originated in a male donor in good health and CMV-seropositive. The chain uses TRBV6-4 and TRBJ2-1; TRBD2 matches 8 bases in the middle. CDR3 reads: CASSDSSGSGYNEQFF. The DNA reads TGTGCCAGCAGTGACTCGAGCGGGAGTGGATACAATGAGCAGTTCTTC.